Here is one T cell receptor beta chain with its context. This clonotype was observed a handful of times. The antigen this receptor binds is unknown. No per-base quality is available; no much larger clone lies one base away. The data were obtained in a study of CD8 T cells in ankylosing spondylitis (dated by TCRdb to 2016 to 2017). Concerning the study at large: To find TCR variants linked to disease, the study profiled T cell receptor beta repertoires in ankylosing spondylitis patients and healthy donors. Peripheral blood was sampled, and synovial fluid was also collected from ankylosing spondylitis patients. The whole study cohort included under 140 healthy donors and roughly 24 ankylosing spondylitis patients. Study-level results and caveats: A TCR beta motif of about eight highly homologous amino acid variants appeared characteristic of blood from ankylosing spondylitis patients. Some TCR beta motif variants had previously been reported in synovial fluid and blood of reactive arthritis patients, which suggested common disease-initiation mechanisms. According to the report, matched synovial fluid samples from ankylosing spondylitis patients were significantly enriched for the disease-linked clones. A CD8+ phenotype was shown by the disease-linked clones, which were found at relatively low frequencies in peripheral blood.

Sequencing relied on an Illumina HiSeq 2500. TCR beta libraries were prepared by quantitative 5'-RACE with molecular barcodes. The authors' pipeline ran thus. A new computational method based on a probabilistic model of VDJ rearrangement was used to identify disease-linked TCR variants. TCRdb's own reprocessing of the public reads used fastp at Q25 and MiXCR and kept productive beta chains. Identical CDR3 proteins give one entry, which carries the most common genes and DNA. TCRdb, not the original authors, processed these V and J calls. In all, the sample holds 310,000 or so distinct CDR3 sequences, and over 15% of those were seen once. Roughly 8% of the sample goes to the ten largest clones. After removal of 4 bases from V and 5 bases from J, the junction retains 12 bases not matched to a gene. From the cysteine up to the phenylalanine, the CDR3 has a length of 17 residues. Of the read, only the CDR3 DNA is kept; its 51 bases are in frame from base 1. Taken from the germline V gene, the CDR1 and CDR2 loops are SGHTA and FQGNSA.

The sequenced sample was blood, either unsorted or a sorted T cell fraction (not recorded which). This receptor was identified in a male donor with ankylosing spondylitis or in good health (not recorded which). In this chain, TRBV7-2 is recombined with TRBJ1-1, and 11 junction bases match TRBD1. This receptor carries the CDR3 CASSSTWTGGARTEAFF. The nucleotide sequence is given as TGTGCCAGCAGCTCTACCTGGACAGGGGGCGCGAGAACTGAAGCTTTCTTT. When the CDR3 is completed using the reference TRBV7-2 and TRBJ1-1 genes on either side, the full variable domain is GAGVSQSPSNKVTEKGKDVELRCDPISGHTALYWYRQSLGQGLEFLIYFQGNSAPDKSGLPSDRFSAERTGGSVSTLTIQRTQQEDSAVYLCASSSTWTGGARTEAFFGQGTRLTVV.